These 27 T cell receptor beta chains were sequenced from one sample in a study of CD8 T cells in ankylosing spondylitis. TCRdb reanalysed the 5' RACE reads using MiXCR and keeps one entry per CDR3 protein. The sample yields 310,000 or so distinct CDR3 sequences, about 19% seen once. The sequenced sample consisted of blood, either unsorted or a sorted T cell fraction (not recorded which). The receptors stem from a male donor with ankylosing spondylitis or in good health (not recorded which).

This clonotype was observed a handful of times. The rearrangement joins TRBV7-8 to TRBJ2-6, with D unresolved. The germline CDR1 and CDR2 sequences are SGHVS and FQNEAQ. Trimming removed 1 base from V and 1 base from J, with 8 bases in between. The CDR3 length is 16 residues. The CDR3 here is CASSLGRISGANVLTF. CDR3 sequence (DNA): TGTGCCAGCAGCTTAGGCCGGATATCTGGGGCCAACGTCCTGACTTTC.

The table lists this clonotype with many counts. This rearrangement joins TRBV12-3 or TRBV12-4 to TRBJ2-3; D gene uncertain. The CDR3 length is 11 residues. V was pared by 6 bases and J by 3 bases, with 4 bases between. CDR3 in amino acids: CASSETDTQYF. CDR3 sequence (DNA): TGTGCCAGCAGCGAAACAGATACGCAGTATTTT.

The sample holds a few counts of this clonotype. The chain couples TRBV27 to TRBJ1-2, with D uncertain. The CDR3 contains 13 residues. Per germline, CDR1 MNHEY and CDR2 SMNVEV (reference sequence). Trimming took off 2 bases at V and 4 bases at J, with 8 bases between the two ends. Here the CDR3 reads CASSLGGAYGYTF. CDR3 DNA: TGTGCCAGCAGTTTAGGTGGAGCCTATGGCTACACCTTC.

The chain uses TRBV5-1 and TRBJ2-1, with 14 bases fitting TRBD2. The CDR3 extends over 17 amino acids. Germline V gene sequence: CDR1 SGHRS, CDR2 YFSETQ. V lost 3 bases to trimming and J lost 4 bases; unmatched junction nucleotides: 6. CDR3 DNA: TGCGCCAGCAGCTCGGGACTAGCGGGAGTCCGATACAATGAGCAGTTCTTC. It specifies CASSSGLAGVRYNEQFF.

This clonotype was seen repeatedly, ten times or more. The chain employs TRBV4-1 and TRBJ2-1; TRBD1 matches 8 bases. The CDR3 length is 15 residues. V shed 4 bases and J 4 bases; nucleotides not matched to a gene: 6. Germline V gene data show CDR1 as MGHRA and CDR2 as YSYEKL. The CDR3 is CASSLKTGVYNEQFF. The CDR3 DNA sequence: TGCGCCAGCAGCCTAAAGACAGGGGTGTACAATGAGCAGTTCTTC.

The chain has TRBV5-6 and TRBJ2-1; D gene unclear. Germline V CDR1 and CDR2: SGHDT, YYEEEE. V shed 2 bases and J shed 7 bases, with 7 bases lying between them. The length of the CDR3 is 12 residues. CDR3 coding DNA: TGTGCCAGCAGCTTCATGAGGAATGAGCAGTTCTTC. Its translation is CASSFMRNEQFF.

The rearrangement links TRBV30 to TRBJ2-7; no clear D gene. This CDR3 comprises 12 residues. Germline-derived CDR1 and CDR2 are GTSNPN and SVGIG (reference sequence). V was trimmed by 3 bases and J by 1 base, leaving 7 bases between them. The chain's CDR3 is CAWSPGSYEQYV. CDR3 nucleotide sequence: TGTGCCTGGAGCCCAGGTTCCTACGAGCAGTACGTC.

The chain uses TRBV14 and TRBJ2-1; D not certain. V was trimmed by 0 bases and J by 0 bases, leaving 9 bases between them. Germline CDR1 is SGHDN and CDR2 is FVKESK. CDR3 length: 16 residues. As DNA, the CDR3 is TGTGCCAGCAGCCAAGATACCGTCAGCTCCTACAATGAGCAGTTCTTC. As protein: CASSQDTVSSYNEQFF.

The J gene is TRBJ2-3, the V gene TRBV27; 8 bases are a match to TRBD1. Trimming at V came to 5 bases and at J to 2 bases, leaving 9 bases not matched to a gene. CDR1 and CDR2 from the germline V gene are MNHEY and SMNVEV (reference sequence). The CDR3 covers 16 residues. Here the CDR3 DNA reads TGTGCCAGCAGTGCCTCGCGACAGGGGAACACAGATACGCAGTATTTT. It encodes CASSASRQGNTDTQYF.

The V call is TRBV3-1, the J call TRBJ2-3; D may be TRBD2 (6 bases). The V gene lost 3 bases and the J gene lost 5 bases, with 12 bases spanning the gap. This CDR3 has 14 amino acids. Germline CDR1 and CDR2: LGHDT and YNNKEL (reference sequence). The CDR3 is CASSQGLNQDTQYF. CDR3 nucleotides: TGTGCCAGCAGCCAGGGACTCAACCAAGATACGCAGTATTTT.

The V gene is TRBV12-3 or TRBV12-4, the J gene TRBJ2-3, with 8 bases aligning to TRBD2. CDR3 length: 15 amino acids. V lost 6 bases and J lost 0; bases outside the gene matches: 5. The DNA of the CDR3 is TGTGCCAGCAGGCGGGGACTAGGAAGCACAGATACGCAGTATTTT. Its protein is CASRRGLGSTDTQYF.

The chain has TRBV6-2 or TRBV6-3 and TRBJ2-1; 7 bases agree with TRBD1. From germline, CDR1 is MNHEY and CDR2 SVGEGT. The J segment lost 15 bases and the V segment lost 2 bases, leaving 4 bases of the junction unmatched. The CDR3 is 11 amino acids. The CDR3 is CASSYPDRPFF. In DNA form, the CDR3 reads TGTGCCAGCAGTTACCCGGACAGGCCGTTCTTC.

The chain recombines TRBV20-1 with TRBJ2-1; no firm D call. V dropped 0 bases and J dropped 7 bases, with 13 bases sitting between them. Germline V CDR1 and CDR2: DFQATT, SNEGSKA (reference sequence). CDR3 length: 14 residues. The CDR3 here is CSARETLLGNEQFF. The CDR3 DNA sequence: TGCAGTGCTAGAGAAACTCTCTTGGGGAATGAGCAGTTCTTC.

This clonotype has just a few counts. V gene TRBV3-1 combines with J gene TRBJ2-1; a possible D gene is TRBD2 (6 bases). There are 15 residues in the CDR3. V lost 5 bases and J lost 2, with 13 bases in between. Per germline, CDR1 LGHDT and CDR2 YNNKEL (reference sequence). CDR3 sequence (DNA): TGTGCCAGCAGCATTAGCGGAGCCCCCTACAATGAGCAGTTCTTC. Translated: CASSISGAPYNEQFF.

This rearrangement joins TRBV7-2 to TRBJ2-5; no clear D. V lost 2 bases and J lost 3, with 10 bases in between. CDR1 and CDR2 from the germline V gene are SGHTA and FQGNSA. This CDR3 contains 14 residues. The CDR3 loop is CASSLIGAKETQYF. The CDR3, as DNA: TGTGCCAGCAGCTTAATTGGTGCCAAAGAGACCCAGTACTTC.

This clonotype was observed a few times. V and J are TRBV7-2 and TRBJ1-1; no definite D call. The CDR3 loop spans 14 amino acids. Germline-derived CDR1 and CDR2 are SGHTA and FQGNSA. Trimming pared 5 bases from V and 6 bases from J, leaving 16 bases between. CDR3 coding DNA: TGTGCCAGCAGCCGACCCCCGGCGGAGGCTGAAGCTTTCTTT. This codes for CASSRPPAEAEAFF. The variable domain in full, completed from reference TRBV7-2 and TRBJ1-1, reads GAGVSQSPSNKVTEKGKDVELRCDPISGHTALYWYRQSLGQGLEFLIYFQGNSAPDKSGLPSDRFSAERTGGSVSTLTIQRTQQEDSAVYLCASSRPPAEAEAFFGQGTRLTVV.

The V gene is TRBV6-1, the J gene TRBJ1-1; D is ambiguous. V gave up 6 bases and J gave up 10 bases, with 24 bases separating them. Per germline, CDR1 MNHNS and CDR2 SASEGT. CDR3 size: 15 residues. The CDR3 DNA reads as TGTGCCAGCAGCCAACGACCGATTGGCATTAACATAGCTTTCTTT. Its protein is CASSQRPIGINIAFF.

The CDR3 DNA sequence: TGTGCCAGCAGTGAGGGACTAGCGGGGGAAACCGGGGAGCTGTTTTTT. Encoded protein: CASSEGLAGETGELFF. The rearrangement links TRBV6-1 to TRBJ2-2; 14 bases align to TRBD2. Germline V gene lookup returns CDR1 MNHNS and CDR2 SASEGT. V was pared by 3 bases and J by 5 bases, with 2 bases of the junction left unmatched. The CDR3 length is 16 residues.

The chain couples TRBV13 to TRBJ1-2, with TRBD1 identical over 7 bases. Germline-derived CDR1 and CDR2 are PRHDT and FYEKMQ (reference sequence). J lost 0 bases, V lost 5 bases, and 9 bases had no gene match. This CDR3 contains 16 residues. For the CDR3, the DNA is TGTGCCAGCAGCCCGAGGGGGGACAGAGCTAACTATGGCTACACCTTC. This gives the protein CASSPRGDRANYGYTF.

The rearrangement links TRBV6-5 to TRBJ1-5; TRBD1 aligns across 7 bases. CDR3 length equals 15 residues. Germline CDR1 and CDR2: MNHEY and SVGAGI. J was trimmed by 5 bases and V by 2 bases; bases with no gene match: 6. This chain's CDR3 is CASSYVTTGDQPQHF. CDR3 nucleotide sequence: TGTGCCAGCAGTTACGTAACTACAGGGGATCAGCCCCAGCATTTT.

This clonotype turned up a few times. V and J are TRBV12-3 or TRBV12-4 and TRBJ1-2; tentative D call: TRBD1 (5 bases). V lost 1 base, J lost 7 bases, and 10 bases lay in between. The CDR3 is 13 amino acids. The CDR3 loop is CASSLGTSGGYTF. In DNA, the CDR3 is TGTGCCAGCAGTTTAGGGACATCGGGTGGCTACACCTTC.

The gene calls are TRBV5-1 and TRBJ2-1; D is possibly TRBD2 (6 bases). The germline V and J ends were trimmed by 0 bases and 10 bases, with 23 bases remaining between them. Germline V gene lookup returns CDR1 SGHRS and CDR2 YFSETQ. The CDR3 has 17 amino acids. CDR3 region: CASSLVPSRQSGGEQFF. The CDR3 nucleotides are TGCGCCAGCAGCTTGGTTCCGTCGCGACAGTCCGGGGGAGAGCAGTTCTTC.

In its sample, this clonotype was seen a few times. In DNA, the CDR3 is TGTGCCAGCAGCTCCGCTGGGAGCTCCTACGAGCAGTACGTC. Its protein product is CASSSAGSSYEQYV. This rearrangement joins TRBV7-9 to TRBJ2-7; D possibly corresponds to TRBD2 (5 bases). Germline V gives CDR1 SEHNR, CDR2 FQNEAQ (reference sequence). The CDR3 loop spans 14 amino acids. V was clipped by 4 bases and J by 0 bases, with 10 bases between them.

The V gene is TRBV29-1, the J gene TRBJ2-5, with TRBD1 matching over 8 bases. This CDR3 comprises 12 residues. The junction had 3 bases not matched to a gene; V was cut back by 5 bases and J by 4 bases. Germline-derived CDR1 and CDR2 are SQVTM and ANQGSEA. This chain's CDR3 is CSVTGTGETQYF. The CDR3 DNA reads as TGCAGCGTTACCGGGACAGGAGAGACCCAGTACTTC.

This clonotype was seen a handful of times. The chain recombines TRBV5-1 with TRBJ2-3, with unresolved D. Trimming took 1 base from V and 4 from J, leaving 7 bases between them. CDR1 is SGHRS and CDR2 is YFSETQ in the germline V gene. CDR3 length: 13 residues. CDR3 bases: TGCGCCAGCAGCTTGACATTAGCAGATACGCAGTATTTT. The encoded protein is CASSLTLADTQYF.

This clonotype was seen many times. DNA for the CDR3: TGCGCCAGCAGACTAGAGATTAGCCCCGGGGAGCTGTTTTTT. Amino acids: CASRLEISPGELFF. The gene calls are TRBV5-1 and TRBJ2-2; tentative D call: TRBD2 (5 bases). The ends were cut back, 5 bases at V and 6 bases at J, with 14 bases in the middle. The CDR3 is 14 amino acids. Germline V CDR1 and CDR2: SGHRS, YFSETQ.

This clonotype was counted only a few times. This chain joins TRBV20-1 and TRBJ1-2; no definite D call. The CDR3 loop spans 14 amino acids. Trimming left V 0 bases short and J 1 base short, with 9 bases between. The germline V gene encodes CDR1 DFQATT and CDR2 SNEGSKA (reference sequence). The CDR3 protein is CSARDLQVNYGYTF. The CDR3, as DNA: TGCAGTGCTAGAGATCTCCAGGTTAACTATGGCTACACCTTC.